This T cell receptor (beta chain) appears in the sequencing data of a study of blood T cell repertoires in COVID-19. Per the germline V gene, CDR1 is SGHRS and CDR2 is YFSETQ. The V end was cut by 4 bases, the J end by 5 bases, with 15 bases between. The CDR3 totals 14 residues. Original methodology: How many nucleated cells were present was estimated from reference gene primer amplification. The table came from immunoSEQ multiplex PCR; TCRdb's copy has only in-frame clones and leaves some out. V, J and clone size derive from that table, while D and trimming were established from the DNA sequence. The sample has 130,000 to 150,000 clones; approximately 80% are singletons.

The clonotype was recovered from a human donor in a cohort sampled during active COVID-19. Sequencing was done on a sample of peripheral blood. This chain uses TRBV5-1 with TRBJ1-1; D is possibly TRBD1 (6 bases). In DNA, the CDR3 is TGCGCCAGCAGCCCGACAGGTTTTGGGACTGAAGCTTTCTTT. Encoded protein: CASSPTGFGTEAFF.